Listed here are 20 T cell receptor beta chains from one sample, sequenced in a study of cytomegalovirus exposure and HLA in healthy donors. PCR employed 60 Vbeta and 13 Jbeta primers. Measured with immunoSEQ multiplex PCR; TCRdb has only the in-frame clones, and not every one. The table records roughly 150,000 clones, 65% to 85% of them present only once. The material sequenced was PBMCs. The receptors were sampled from a man aged 45-65 years in good health and CMV-seropositive.

The chain employs TRBV6-1 and TRBJ2-3; perhaps TRBD1 as D (5 bases). Germline CDR1 MNHNS, CDR2 SASEGT. Trimming removed 6 bases from V and 6 bases from J, with 16 bases in between. The CDR3 is made up of 14 amino acids. The CDR3 loop is CASSPRVEVDTQYF. The CDR3 coding sequence is TGTGCCAGCAGCCCCAGGGTCGAGGTGGATACGCAGTATTTT.

The chain carries TRBV4-2 and TRBJ1-2, with D unresolved. Germline CDR1 reads LGHNA; CDR2 reads YNFKEQ. The CDR3 is 16 residues long. Trimming took off 1 base at V and 4 bases at J, with 16 bases between the two ends. CDR3 nucleotides: TGTGCCAGCAGCCAAGGGGAGGAAGGGAGGATCTATGGCTACACCTTC. It specifies CASSQGEEGRIYGYTF.

This clone came up once. J is TRBJ1-1 and V is TRBV18; D remains ambiguous. This CDR3 has 14 amino acids. Germline V gives CDR1 KGHSH, CDR2 LQKENI. Trimming cost V 4 bases and J 4 bases, with 13 bases left between them. For the CDR3, the DNA is TGTGCCAGCTCACTGGATCTGCCGGGCACTGAAGCTTTCTTT. This encodes CASSLDLPGTEAFF.

The chain carries TRBV27 and TRBJ1-1; the D is unclear. The V gene lost 3 bases and the J gene lost 6 bases, with 11 bases spanning the gap. Germline V gene data show CDR1 as MNHEY and CDR2 as SMNVEV (reference sequence). The CDR3 is made up of 13 amino acids. The CDR3, as DNA: TGTGCCAGCAGTTTGAGCAGGACTGCTGAAGCTTTCTTT. This encodes CASSLSRTAEAFF.

The rearrangement uses TRBV30 and TRBJ1-5; the D gene is possibly TRBD1 (6 bases). From germline, CDR1 is GTSNPN and CDR2 SVGIG (reference sequence). The CDR3 is 15 amino acids. Trimming cost V 2 bases and J 5 bases, with 16 bases left between them. DNA for the CDR3: TGTGCCTGGAGTTTGAAAAGGGGGAACTATCAGCCCCAGCATTTT. Its protein product is CAWSLKRGNYQPQHF. Drawing the rest from reference TRBV30 and TRBJ1-5, the complete variable domain is SQTIHQWPATLVQPVGSPLSLECTVEGTSNPNLYWYRQAAGRGLQLLFYSVGIGQISSEVPQNLSASRPQDRQFILSSKKLLLSDSGFYLCAWSLKRGNYQPQHFGDGTRLSIL.

This rearrangement joins TRBV27 to TRBJ2-7; 8 positions agree with TRBD2. The CDR3 length is 16 residues. The ends lost 4 bases at V and 0 bases at J; junction bases unmatched: 8. Germline values: CDR1 MNHEY, CDR2 SMNVEV (reference sequence). The CDR3 DNA is TGTGCCAGCAGTTCCCTGAGTCGGGGGGGCTCCTACGAGCAGTACTTC. It yields the protein CASSSLSRGGSYEQYF.

The CDR3 is CASSRGGLGETQYF. DNA of the CDR3: TGTGCCAGCAGCCGAGGGGGCTTGGGAGAGACCCAGTACTTC. The rearrangement uses TRBV11-2 and TRBJ2-5; 7 positions agree with TRBD1. V lost 5 bases, J lost 4 bases, and 7 bases stayed unmatched. CDR1 is SGHAT, CDR2 FQNNGV, per germline. The CDR3 extends over 14 amino acids.

This chain joins TRBV5-1 and TRBJ2-2; 9 bases line up with TRBD2. Germline V lookup: CDR1 SGHRS, CDR2 YFSETQ. The CDR3 is 17 residues long. Losses at the gene ends were 0 bases for V and 4 bases for J; bases not matched to a gene: 7. The CDR3 nucleotides read TGCGCCAGCAGCTTGGGCCTAGCGGGACCCTCCACCGGGGAGCTGTTTTTT. It codes for CASSLGLAGPSTGELFF. Drawing the rest from reference TRBV5-1 and TRBJ2-2, the complete variable domain is KAGVTQTPRYLIKTRGQQVTLSCSPISGHRSVSWYQQTPGQGLQFLFEYFSETQRNKGNFPGRFSGRQFSNSRSEMNVSTLELGDSALYLCASSLGLAGPSTGELFFGEGSRLTVL.

The rearrangement links TRBV7-8 to TRBJ2-2; 9 positions agree with TRBD1. Trimming took 2 bases from V and 3 from J; bases not matched to a gene: 4. This CDR3 has 16 residues. The germline V gene encodes CDR1 SGHVS and CDR2 FQNEAQ. The DNA of the CDR3 is TGTGCCAGCAGCTTACCGGGACAGGGAGACACCGGGGAGCTGTTTTTT. This sequence encodes CASSLPGQGDTGELFF.

In its sample, this clone was seen once. This chain connects TRBV5-1 to TRBJ1-5; possibly TRBD1 for D (5 bases). The CDR3 is 14 residues long. The V gene lost 3 bases and the J gene lost 5 bases, with 12 bases spanning the gap. Germline V lookup: CDR1 SGHRS, CDR2 YFSETQ. The CDR3 DNA is TGCGCCAGCAGCTCCGGGACTCTCGATCAGCCCCAGCATTTT. This translates into CASSSGTLDQPQHF.

This chain joins TRBV27 and TRBJ1-3; weak D call: TRBD1 (6 bases). Germline assignment: CDR1 MNHEY and CDR2 SMNVEV (reference sequence). CDR3 length equals 14 residues. The V gene lost 4 bases and the J gene lost 2 bases, with 9 bases spanning the gap. In DNA, the CDR3 is TGTGCCAGCAGTTCTTGGACAGCTGGAAACACCATATATTTT. This translates into CASSSWTAGNTIYF.

J is TRBJ2-6 and V is TRBV7-6; 8 bases are a match to TRBD1. Per germline, CDR1 SGHVS and CDR2 FNYEAQ. This CDR3 is built from 17 residues. Trimming removed 1 base from V and 0 bases from J; junction bases left unmatched: 2. The CDR3 protein is CASSLGTGISGANVLTF. CDR3 sequence (DNA): TGTGCCAGCAGCTTAGGGACAGGGATCTCTGGGGCCAACGTCCTGACTTTC.

The chain recombines TRBV7-6 with TRBJ2-7, with 8 bases fitting TRBD2. From germline, CDR1 is SGHVS and CDR2 FNYEAQ. This CDR3 spans 17 amino acids. Germline trimming cut 1 base from V and 3 bases from J; bases unmatched to any gene: 11. Written as DNA, the CDR3 is TGTGCCAGCAGCTTAGGTTCTACGGCGGGAGGTTACTACGAGCAGTACTTC. Translated, it gives CASSLGSTAGGYYEQYF.

This chain links TRBV28 with TRBJ1-1; a possible D gene is TRBD1 (5 bases). Germline V gene sequence: CDR1 MDHEN, CDR2 SYDVKM. This CDR3 spans 14 amino acids. V lost 7 bases and J lost 4, with 16 bases in between. The chain's CDR3 is CASTLGGRGTEAFF. The CDR3 coding sequence is TGTGCCAGCACTCTGGGGGGGAGGGGCACTGAAGCTTTCTTT.

This chain links TRBV30 with TRBJ2-7; 7 positions match TRBD1. The CDR3 spans 15 residues. V lost 4 bases to trimming and J lost 0 bases; unmatched junction nucleotides: 9. Germline loops: CDR1 GTSNPN, CDR2 SVGIG (reference sequence). The CDR3 spells CAWIAQGIGSYEQYF. The CDR3 coding sequence is TGTGCCTGGATTGCACAGGGGATCGGCTCCTACGAGCAGTACTTC.

The rearrangement links TRBV5-1 to TRBJ1-1, with D unresolved. The CDR3 extends over 13 amino acids. The V end lost 0 bases, the J end lost 4 bases, and 7 bases lay between the germline ends. Germline CDR1 reads SGHRS; CDR2 reads YFSETQ. The CDR3 DNA reads as TGCGCCAGCAGCTTGGCCGGGAGCACTGAAGCTTTCTTT. Translated, it gives CASSLAGSTEAFF.

This clone was seen only once. This chain joins TRBV29-1 and TRBJ2-3, with D tentatively TRBD1 (6 bases). The CDR3 totals 12 residues. Germline V lookup: CDR1 SQVTM, CDR2 ANQGSEA. V shed 0 bases and J shed 7 bases, with 8 bases lying between them. This CDR3 reads CSVEDQGYTQYF. The CDR3 DNA sequence: TGCAGCGTTGAAGATCAGGGGTATACGCAGTATTTT.

Details on this clone: The sample holds other DNA sequences that translate to the same CDR3. The rearrangement joins TRBV29-1 to TRBJ1-1; D is ambiguous. The CDR3 is 13 residues long. The V end lost 3 bases, the J end lost 0 bases, and 8 bases lay between the germline ends. Germline CDR1 reads SQVTM; CDR2 reads ANQGSEA. The CDR3 DNA reads as TGCAGCGTTGAGGGCAGGATGAACACTGAAGCTTTCTTT. It translates to CSVEGRMNTEAFF.

The chain links TRBV18 to TRBJ1-1, with 7 bases matching TRBD1. CDR1 is KGHSH and CDR2 is LQKENI in the germline V gene. The CDR3 is 15 residues long. After removal of 4 bases from V and 4 bases from J, the junction contained 9 bases not matched to a gene. The CDR3, as DNA: TGTGCCAGCTCACAGGCGACAGGGTCGGGCACTGAAGCTTTCTTT. Its protein is CASSQATGSGTEAFF.

This clone was picked up one time. V usage is TRBV15 and J usage is TRBJ1-5; D not certain. Germline CDR1 reads LNHNV; CDR2 reads YYDKDF (reference sequence). Trimming took 5 bases from V and 3 from J, leaving 8 bases between them. This CDR3 contains 13 residues. In nucleotides, the CDR3 is TGTGCCACCAGCCGATCTAACAATCAGCCCCAGCATTTT. This sequence encodes CATSRSNNQPQHF. Complete variable domain (other parts from reference TRBV15 and TRBJ1-5): DAMVIQNPRYQVTQFGKPVTLSCSQTLNHNVMYWYQQKSSQAPKLLFHYYDKDFNNEADTPDNFQSRRPNTSFCFLDIRSPGLGDTAMYLCATSRSNNQPQHFGDGTRLSIL.